The T cell receptor beta chain under discussion was sequenced for a study of PD-1 blockade in mismatch repair-deficient tumors. Whole-study findings and limits: Rapid post-treatment expansion, then contraction, generally preceding radiologic response, marked tumor-resident clones.

This clone appeared once. Its antigen is unidentified. Produced via immunoSEQ multiplex PCR; TCRdb's table is partial and in-frame only. The sample yields approximately 50,000 clones, roughly 80% seen once. This CDR3 is 12 amino acids long. V lost 1 base and J 10 bases, leaving 11 bases between the germline ends. CDR1 is GTSNPN, CDR2 SVGIG, per germline (reference sequence). Sequencing was performed on peripheral blood, taken 4 weeks after starting pembrolizumab. The gene calls are TRBV30 and TRBJ2-1; D is ambiguous. This receptor was identified in an adult with mismatch repair-deficient cancer. CDR3: CAWSDSRTEQFF. In DNA, the CDR3 is TGTGCCTGGAGTGATAGCAGGACGGAGCAGTTCTTC.